The 9 T cell receptor beta chains reported below all come from one sample, sequenced in a study of CD8+ T cells in alopecia areata (dated by TCRdb to the late 2010s). The treatment or condition label, read with the paper, signifies: oral pan-JAK inhibitor, 5-10 mg twice daily. Receptor amplification or capture employed the immunoSEQ multiplex PCR assay. For TCR sequencing, RNA was extracted from every sample and reverse transcribed into cDNA to serve as template. The table comes from immuneACCESS by way of TCRdb, which keeps in-frame sequences with V and J called. Part of the clones is missing from these tables; in studies checked, under half for an unresolved V gene and the rest for unknown reasons. The sample table holds roughly 200,000 clones, of which 43% were seen once. The ten largest clonotypes hold approximately 2.4% of the sample. The sequencing used CD4+ T cells sorted from blood, collected around week 36, from a patient treated with tofacitinib. These receptors were collected from a human donor with alopecia areata.

The chain links TRBV18 to TRBJ2-1; 8 bases map to TRBD2. The length of the CDR3 is 15 residues. The germline gives CDR1 KGHSH, CDR2 LQKENI. The trim removed 6 bases at V and 7 bases at J, leaving 11 bases unmatched. The CDR3 bases are TGTGCCAGCTCTCCGGGGCGGGAGGCTCGGAATGAGCAGTTCTTC. Residues: CASSPGREARNEQFF.

Worth noting for this clone: The same CDR3 arises from other DNA sequences in this sample as well. The V and J genes are TRBV30 and TRBJ1-5; 7 bases map to TRBD1. CDR3 length: 13 residues. Germline loops: CDR1 GTSNPN, CDR2 SVGIG (reference sequence). With 4 bases clipped from V and 5 bases from J, the junction kept 5 bases outside the gene matches. CDR3 region: CAWTGGRDQPQHF. The DNA for the CDR3 is TGTGCCTGGACAGGGGGAAGGGATCAGCCCCAGCATTTT.

V usage is TRBV10-3 and J usage is TRBJ2-7; tentative D call: TRBD2 (5 bases). The CDR3 is 17 amino acids. Deletions cut 8 bases from V and 3 bases from J, with 26 bases between. CDR1 is ENHRY and CDR2 is SYGVKD in the germline V gene. CDR3: CAIGSRRLDPGGYEQYF. The CDR3 coding sequence is TGTGCCATCGGGAGTCGGCGGTTGGACCCTGGCGGCTACGAGCAGTACTTC.

Only a few counts were recorded for this clone. V is TRBV7-2 and J is TRBJ2-7, with 9 nucleotides matching TRBD2. Germline values: CDR1 SGHTA, CDR2 FQGNSA. This CDR3 spans 15 amino acids. V lost 7 bases to trimming and J lost 5 bases; unmatched junction nucleotides: 12. CDR3 amino acids: CASTIAGATVDEQYF. The CDR3 DNA sequence: TGTGCCAGCACGATAGCGGGAGCTACAGTCGACGAGCAGTACTTC.

The CDR3 nucleotides read TGCGCCAGCAGCTTGGGGGGGCAAACAGATACGCAGTATTTT. This gives the protein CASSLGGQTDTQYF. The genes are TRBV5-1 and TRBJ2-3; perhaps TRBD1 as D (6 bases). The CDR3 has 14 residues. V gave up 0 bases and J gave up 3 bases, with 8 bases separating them. Germline V lookup: CDR1 SGHRS, CDR2 YFSETQ.

V is TRBV5-1 and J is TRBJ2-3, with D perhaps TRBD1 (6 bases). Germline V CDR1 and CDR2: SGHRS, YFSETQ. The CDR3 consists of 16 residues. The germline V and J ends were trimmed by 0 bases and 1 base, with 12 bases remaining between them. The CDR3 nucleotides are TGCGCCAGCAGCTTGGTAGCCGGACAGCGCACAGATACGCAGTATTTT. It yields the protein CASSLVAGQRTDTQYF. Complete variable domain (other parts from reference TRBV5-1 and TRBJ2-3): KAGVTQTPRYLIKTRGQQVTLSCSPISGHRSVSWYQQTPGQGLQFLFEYFSETQRNKGNFPGRFSGRQFSNSRSEMNVSTLELGDSALYLCASSLVAGQRTDTQYFGPGTRLTVL.

The rearrangement links TRBV5-1 to TRBJ1-5; D possibly corresponds to TRBD1 (5 bases). The ends were cut back, 5 bases at V and 2 bases at J, with 8 bases in the middle. Per germline, CDR1 SGHRS and CDR2 YFSETQ. This CDR3 contains 13 residues. This chain's CDR3 is CASSRDGNQPQHF. For the CDR3, the DNA is TGCGCCAGCAGTCGGGACGGCAATCAGCCCCAGCATTTT.

This clone was seen a few times. J is TRBJ1-5 and V is TRBV29-1, with D uncertain. Deletions cut 6 bases from V and 5 bases from J, with 14 bases between. The V gene's germline CDR1 is SQVTM and CDR2 ANQGSEA. CDR3 length: 13 residues. The DNA for the CDR3 is TGCAGCGTGGCGGCAGGCCCCGATCAGCCCCAGCATTTT. It is translated as CSVAAGPDQPQHF.

The rearrangement uses TRBV14 and TRBJ1-1; no clear D. The V end lost 6 bases, the J end lost 1 base, and 12 bases lay between the germline ends. This CDR3 has 14 residues. In germline, CDR1 is SGHDN, CDR2 FVKESK. The CDR3 loop is CASSPPTWNTEAFF. The CDR3, as DNA: TGTGCCAGCAGTCCCCCGACCTGGAACACTGAAGCTTTCTTT.